Following are 16 T cell receptor beta chains from one sample sequenced in a study of T-cell reconstitution after alpha-beta-depleted transplantation in children. Library preparation (for TCRbeta) was performed with unique molecular identifiers. From the PCR reads, TCRdb called clonotypes with MiXCR, one entry per CDR3 protein. Of hundreds of thousands of distinct CDR3 sequences listed, more than 20% are singletons. Sequences were derived from PBMCs, sampled before TCRalphabeta/CD19-depleted stem cell transplant. Receptors originate from a girl aged 2 to 10 with Fanconi anemia, due to receive a stem cell transplant.

This clonotype was detected many times. J is TRBJ2-5 and V is TRBV24-1; 10 bases are a match to TRBD2. The CDR3 loop spans 16 amino acids. Germline trimming cut 4 bases from V and 5 bases from J; bases unmatched to any gene: 9. The V gene's germline CDR1 is KGHDR and CDR2 SFDVKD. The CDR3 loop reads CATSEWASGSSETQYF. CDR3 in DNA: TGTGCCACCAGTGAGTGGGCTAGCGGGAGCAGTGAGACCCAGTACTTC.

This clonotype turned up a few times. V and J are TRBV7-2 and TRBJ2-1, with D tentatively TRBD2 (5 bases). CDR1 and CDR2 from the germline V gene are SGHTA and FQGNSA. V lost 5 bases to trimming and J lost 5 bases, with 10 bases between them. The CDR3 spans 13 residues. DNA of the CDR3: TGTGCCAGCAGCCAGCGGACCAACAATGAGCAGTTCTTC. It yields the protein CASSQRTNNEQFF.

This clonotype came up many times. The V and J genes are TRBV12-3 or TRBV12-4 and TRBJ2-7; 11 nucleotides match TRBD2. This CDR3 contains 16 residues. Unmatched junction bases numbered 11, after V lost 4 bases and J lost 6 bases. As DNA, the CDR3 is TGTGCCAGCAGTTCGGGAACGACTAGCGGGGTTGGCGAGCAGTACTTC. Its protein product is CASSSGTTSGVGEQYF.

This clonotype was counted at least ten times. This chain joins TRBV12-3 or TRBV12-4 and TRBJ1-1, with 8 bases that match TRBD1. V shed 5 bases, J shed 2 bases, and the junction held 7 bases outside the gene matches. The CDR3 runs to 15 residues. The CDR3 is CASSPRTGTNTEAFF. As DNA, the CDR3 is TGTGCCAGCAGTCCCCGGACAGGGACAAACACTGAAGCTTTCTTT.

This clonotype has at least ten counts. The V gene is TRBV12-3 or TRBV12-4, the J gene TRBJ2-3; 10 bases are a match to TRBD2. The V segment lost 2 bases and the J segment 5 bases; nucleotides outside the gene matches: 1. This CDR3 contains 14 residues. The CDR3 coding sequence is TGTGCCAGCAGTTTATTAGCGGGGGGAGATACGCAGTATTTT. It translates to CASSLLAGGDTQYF.

The CDR3 DNA reads TGTGCCAGCTCCTTCGGACAGGAAGAGACCCAGTACTTC. Its protein is CASSFGQEETQYF. J is TRBJ2-5 and V is TRBV18; 7 positions agree with TRBD1. CDR3 length equals 13 residues. Per germline, CDR1 KGHSH and CDR2 LQKENI. With 6 bases clipped from V and 3 bases from J, the junction kept 4 bases outside the gene matches.

Only a few counts were recorded for this clonotype. The chain recombines TRBV7-2 with TRBJ2-3, with D uncertain. There are 14 residues in the CDR3. The V and J ends lost 2 bases and 2 bases respectively, with 8 bases between them. Germline values: CDR1 SGHTA, CDR2 FQGNSA. The CDR3 region has the DNA TGTGCCAGCAGCTTATTCTTATCCACAGATACGCAGTATTTT. Amino acid sequence: CASSLFLSTDTQYF.

This clonotype was observed a few times. The rearrangement uses TRBV7-2 and TRBJ2-7; TRBD1 is a possible D gene (6 bases). CDR1 is SGHTA, CDR2 FQGNSA, per germline. The CDR3 covers 16 residues. V lost 4 bases and J lost 0, with 16 bases in between. CDR3 nucleotides: TGTGCCAGCAGCTCCTGGGGCCACAGGGTCTCCTACGAGCAGTACTTC. This sequence encodes CASSSWGHRVSYEQYF.

The V and J genes are TRBV7-2 and TRBJ2-1; possibly TRBD2 for D (5 bases). Trimming removed 1 base from V and 2 bases from J, with 9 bases in between. CDR3 length equals 15 residues. Germline loops: CDR1 SGHTA, CDR2 FQGNSA. The CDR3 loop is CASSLGVGAYNEQFF. The CDR3, as DNA: TGTGCCAGCAGCTTAGGGGTCGGGGCCTACAATGAGCAGTTCTTC.

In this sample, this clonotype turned up many times. The V and J genes are TRBV27 and TRBJ2-1; 9 bases are a match to TRBD1. CDR1 MNHEY and CDR2 SMNVEV come from the germline V gene (reference sequence). J was trimmed by 9 bases and V by 7 bases; bases with no gene match: 13. This CDR3 is 15 amino acids long. The CDR3 reads CASKLRTGVYGEQFF. CDR3 coding DNA: TGTGCCAGCAAACTTCGGACAGGGGTTTATGGTGAGCAGTTCTTC.

This clonotype was counted at least ten times. This chain joins TRBV20-1 and TRBJ1-1; 7 nucleotides agree with TRBD1. The CDR3 is made up of 15 amino acids. Trimming cost V 3 bases and J 5 bases; bases outside gene matches: 12. Germline values: CDR1 DFQATT, CDR2 SNEGSKA (reference sequence). The CDR3 nucleotides are TGCAGTGCTAGGAACGTCTCTCCGGGACAGACTGAAGCTTTCTTT. Amino acid sequence: CSARNVSPGQTEAFF.

This clonotype was counted a few times. A read error is possible here, since a much larger clone lies one base away. V and J are TRBV7-9 and TRBJ2-7, with D possibly being TRBD1 or TRBD2 (5 bases each). Per germline, CDR1 SEHNR and CDR2 FQNEAQ (reference sequence). V was cut by 5 bases and J by 4 bases, with 9 bases left in between. CDR3 length equals 12 residues. The CDR3 region is CASSPWGYEQYF. CDR3 nucleotides: TGTGCCAGCAGCCCCTGGGGGTACGAGCAGTACTTC.

This chain joins TRBV28 and TRBJ2-7, with TRBD1 matching 11 bases. In germline, CDR1 is MDHEN, CDR2 SYDVKM. CDR3 length equals 14 residues. After removal of 9 bases from V and 4 bases from J, the junction contained 8 bases not matched to a gene. CDR3 sequence: CARDGQGALYEQYF. DNA for the CDR3: TGTGCCAGAGATGGACAGGGGGCCTTATACGAGCAGTACTTC.

V and J are TRBV20-1 and TRBJ2-5; 7 positions match TRBD2. Germline trimming cut 5 bases from V and 3 bases from J; bases unmatched to any gene: 6. CDR1 and CDR2 (germline): DFQATT, SNEGSKA (reference sequence). This CDR3 has 13 residues. CDR3 sequence (DNA): TGCAGTGCTGTACAGCTAGCGGAAGAGACCCAGTACTTC. It specifies CSAVQLAEETQYF.

This clonotype was detected ten times or more. The chain uses TRBV27 and TRBJ2-7; perhaps TRBD2 as D (6 bases). Per the germline V gene, CDR1 is MNHEY and CDR2 is SMNVEV (reference sequence). The CDR3 contains 12 residues. Trimming took 4 bases from V and 13 from J, leaving 17 bases between them. For the CDR3, the DNA is TGTGCCAGCAGTTCCCTCAGCGGGCGGGCTTACTTC. This gives the protein CASSSLSGRAYF.

This chain links TRBV20-1 with TRBJ2-1; 10 nucleotides line up with TRBD2. The CDR3 consists of 15 residues. Germline CDR1 and CDR2: DFQATT and SNEGSKA (reference sequence). Germline trimming cut 2 bases from V and 6 bases from J; bases unmatched to any gene: 7. The CDR3 sequence: CSARPLAGAVNEQFF. Here the CDR3 DNA reads TGCAGTGCTAGACCCCTAGCGGGAGCAGTCAATGAGCAGTTCTTC.